Sequencing of this T cell receptor beta chain was carried out in a study of Ad26.COV2.S vaccination and SARS-CoV-2 variants. Study overall: Intramuscularly, Ad26.COV2.S was given either once or twice, 56 days apart.

This clone showed up just a few times. What it binds is not known. The CDR3 covers 16 residues. The V gene's germline CDR1 is SGHRS and CDR2 YFSETQ. V lost 2 bases to trimming and J lost 2 bases; unmatched junction nucleotides: 10. Overall study findings and caveats: Reported post-vaccination CD8+ and CD4+ T cell responses to spike showed substantial breadth. Total T cell responses were possibly underestimated by TCR breadth and depth analyses.

The treatment is: around 19 received Ad26.COV2.S at low or high dose, single or two shots; roughly 5 received placebo; per-sample allocation not given. Repertoires come from day 63 after the first vaccine or placebo injection. In Boston, the donor was an adult between 18-55 years of age. The protocol was immunoSEQ multiplex PCR, while the TCRdb copy is restricted to in-frame clones and leaves out a portion. The sample lists some 320,000 clones; approximately 86% were seen once. This sequence joins TRBV5-1 and TRBJ2-7; 7 nucleotides match TRBD2. The sample consisted of peripheral blood, taken in a trial of Ad26.COV2.S vaccine versus placebo. The sequence came from a person between 18 and 65 years old who received the Ad26.COV2.S COVID-19 vaccine or a placebo. CDR3 DNA sequence: TGCGCCAGCAGCTTATTCTTAGCGGGTCCCCCCTACGAGCAGTACTTC. Its protein product is CASSLFLAGPPYEQYF.